This entry describes one TCR beta chain. Its target is not known. The data belong to a study of graft-versus-host responses after intestinal transplantation. Germline V gives CDR1 SGHVS, CDR2 FNYEAQ. The CDR3 is 12 residues long. The ends were cut back, 5 bases at V and 1 base at J, with 5 bases in the middle. Using immunoSEQ multiplex PCR, the repertoire was profiled, and TCRdb retains in-frame clones only, with some absent. The profile shows over 15,000 clones, approximately 89% of them singletons. Study observations and caveats: Levels of circulating GvH clones at their peak were associated with early post-transplant HvG declines. Patients who carried graft-donor T cell macrochimerism also had high graft-versus-host to host-versus-graft clonal ratios in their allografts.

The sample consisted of PBMCs, taken just over 230 days after intestinal transplant. This receptor was identified in a human patient who received an intestinal transplant, so some T cells may come from the graft donor. The J gene is TRBJ1-1, the V gene TRBV7-6; possible D gene TRBD1, 5 bases. The CDR3 region has the DNA TGTGCCAGCAGCCAGGGGAACACTGAAGCTTTCTTT. Its protein product is CASSQGNTEAFF.